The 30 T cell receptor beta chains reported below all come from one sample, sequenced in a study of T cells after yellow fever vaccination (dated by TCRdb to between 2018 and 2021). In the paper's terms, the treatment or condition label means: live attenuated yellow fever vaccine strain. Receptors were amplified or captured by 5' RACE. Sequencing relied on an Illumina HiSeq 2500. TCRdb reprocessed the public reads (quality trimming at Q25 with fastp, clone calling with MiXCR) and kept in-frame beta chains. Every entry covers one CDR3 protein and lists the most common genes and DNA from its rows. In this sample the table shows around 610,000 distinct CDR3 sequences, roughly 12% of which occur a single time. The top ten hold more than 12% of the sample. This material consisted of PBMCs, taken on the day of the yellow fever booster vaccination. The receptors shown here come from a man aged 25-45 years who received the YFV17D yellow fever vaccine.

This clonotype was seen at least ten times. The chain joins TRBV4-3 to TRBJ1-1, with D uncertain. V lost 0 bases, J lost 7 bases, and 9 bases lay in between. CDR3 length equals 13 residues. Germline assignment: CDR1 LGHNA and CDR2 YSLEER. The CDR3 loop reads CASSQERSVEAFF. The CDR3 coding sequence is TGCGCCAGCAGCCAAGAGAGAAGCGTTGAAGCTTTCTTT.

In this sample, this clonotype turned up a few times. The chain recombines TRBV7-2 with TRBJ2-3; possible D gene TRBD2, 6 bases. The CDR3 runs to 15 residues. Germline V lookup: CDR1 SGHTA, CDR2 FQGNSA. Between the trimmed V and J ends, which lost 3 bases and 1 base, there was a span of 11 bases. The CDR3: CASSLTPGGTDTQYF. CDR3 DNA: TGTGCCAGCAGCTTGACCCCGGGGGGCACAGATACGCAGTATTTT.

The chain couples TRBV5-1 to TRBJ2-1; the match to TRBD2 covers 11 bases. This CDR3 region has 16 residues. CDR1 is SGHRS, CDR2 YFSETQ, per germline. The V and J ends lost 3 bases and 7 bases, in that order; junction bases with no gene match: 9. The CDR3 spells CASSSTTSGRDNEQFF. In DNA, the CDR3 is TGCGCCAGCAGCTCCACCACTAGCGGGAGAGATAATGAGCAGTTCTTC.

The CDR3 DNA reads as TGCAGCGTCGCAGCTAGCGGGAGAAGATACAATGAGCAGTTCTTC. It translates to CSVAASGRRYNEQFF. V and J are TRBV20-1 and TRBJ2-1; TRBD2 agrees at 10 bases. This CDR3 is 15 amino acids long. Germline CDR1 reads DFQATT; CDR2 reads SNEGSKA (reference sequence).

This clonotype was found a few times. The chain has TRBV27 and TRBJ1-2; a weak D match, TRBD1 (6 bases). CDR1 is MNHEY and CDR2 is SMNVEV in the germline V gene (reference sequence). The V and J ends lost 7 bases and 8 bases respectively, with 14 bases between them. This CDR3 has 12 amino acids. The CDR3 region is CASISPRGGYTF. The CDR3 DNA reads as TGTGCCAGCATTTCCCCCAGGGGAGGCTACACCTTC.

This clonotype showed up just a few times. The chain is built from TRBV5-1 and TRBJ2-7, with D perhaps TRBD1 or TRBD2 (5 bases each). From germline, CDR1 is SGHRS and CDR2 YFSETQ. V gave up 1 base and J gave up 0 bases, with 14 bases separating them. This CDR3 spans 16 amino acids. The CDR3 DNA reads TGCGCCAGCAGCTTGCCCGGGACCCCGAGCTCCTACGAGCAGTACTTC. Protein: CASSLPGTPSSYEQYF.

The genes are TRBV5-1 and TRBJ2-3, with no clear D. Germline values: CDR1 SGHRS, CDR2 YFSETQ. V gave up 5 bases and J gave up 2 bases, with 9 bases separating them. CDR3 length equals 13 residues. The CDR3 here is CASSKFATDTQYF. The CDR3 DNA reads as TGCGCCAGCAGTAAATTCGCCACAGATACGCAGTATTTT.

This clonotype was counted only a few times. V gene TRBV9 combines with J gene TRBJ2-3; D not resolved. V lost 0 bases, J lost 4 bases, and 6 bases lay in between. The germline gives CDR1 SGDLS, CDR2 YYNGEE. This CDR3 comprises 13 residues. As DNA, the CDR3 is TGTGCCAGCAGCGTAGGCCTAGCAGATACGCAGTATTTT. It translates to CASSVGLADTQYF.

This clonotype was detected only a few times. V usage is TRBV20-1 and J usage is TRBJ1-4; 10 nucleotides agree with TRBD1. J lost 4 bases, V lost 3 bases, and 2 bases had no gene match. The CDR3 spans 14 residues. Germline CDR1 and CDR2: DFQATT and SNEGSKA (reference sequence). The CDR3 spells CSARDRGSNEKLFF. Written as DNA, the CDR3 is TGCAGTGCTAGGGACAGGGGGAGTAATGAAAAACTGTTTTTT.

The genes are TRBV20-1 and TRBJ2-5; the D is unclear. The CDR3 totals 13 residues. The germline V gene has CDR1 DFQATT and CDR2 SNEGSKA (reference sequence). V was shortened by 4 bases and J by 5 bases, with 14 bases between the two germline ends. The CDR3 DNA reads TGCAGTGCTAAGATAACAGCCCGGGAGACCCAGTACTTC. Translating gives CSAKITARETQYF.

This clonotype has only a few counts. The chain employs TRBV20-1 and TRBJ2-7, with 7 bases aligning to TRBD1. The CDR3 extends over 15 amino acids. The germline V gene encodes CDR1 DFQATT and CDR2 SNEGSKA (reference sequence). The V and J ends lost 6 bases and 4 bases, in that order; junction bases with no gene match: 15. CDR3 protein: CSARSSGQINYEQYF. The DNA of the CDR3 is TGCAGTGCCAGATCGTCGGGACAGATTAATTACGAGCAGTACTTC.

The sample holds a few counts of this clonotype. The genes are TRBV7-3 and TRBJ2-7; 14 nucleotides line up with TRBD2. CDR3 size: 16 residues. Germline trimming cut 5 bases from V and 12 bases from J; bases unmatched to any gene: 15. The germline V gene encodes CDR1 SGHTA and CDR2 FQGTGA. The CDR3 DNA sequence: TGTGCCAGCAGCCGAACAGCACCGGGACTAGCGGGAGTGTTGTACTTC. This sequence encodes CASSRTAPGLAGVLYF.

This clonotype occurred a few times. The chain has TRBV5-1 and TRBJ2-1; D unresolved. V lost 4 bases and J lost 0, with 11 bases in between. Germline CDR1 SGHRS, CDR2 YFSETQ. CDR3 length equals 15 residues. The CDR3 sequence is CASSHRDISYNEQFF. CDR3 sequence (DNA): TGCGCCAGCAGCCACAGAGACATCTCCTACAATGAGCAGTTCTTC. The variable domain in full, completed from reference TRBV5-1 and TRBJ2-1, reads KAGVTQTPRYLIKTRGQQVTLSCSPISGHRSVSWYQQTPGQGLQFLFEYFSETQRNKGNFPGRFSGRQFSNSRSEMNVSTLELGDSALYLCASSHRDISYNEQFFGPGTRLTVL.

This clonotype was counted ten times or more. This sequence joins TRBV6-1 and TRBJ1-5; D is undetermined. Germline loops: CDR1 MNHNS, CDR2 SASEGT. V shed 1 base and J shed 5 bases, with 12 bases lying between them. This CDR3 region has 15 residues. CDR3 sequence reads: CASSEVVGFDQPQHF. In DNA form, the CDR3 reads TGTGCCAGCAGTGAAGTCGTAGGGTTCGATCAGCCCCAGCATTTT.

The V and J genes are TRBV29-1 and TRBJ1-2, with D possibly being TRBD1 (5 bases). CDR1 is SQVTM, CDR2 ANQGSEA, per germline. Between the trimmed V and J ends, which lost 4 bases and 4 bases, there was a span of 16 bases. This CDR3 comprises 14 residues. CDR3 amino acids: CSVGPLGGTYGYTF. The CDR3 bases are TGCAGCGTTGGCCCTCTGGGCGGGACCTATGGCTACACCTTC.

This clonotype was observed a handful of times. Written as DNA, the CDR3 is TGTGCCAGCAGCTCCGCTGCGCGGGAGACCCAGTACTTC. Protein: CASSSAARETQYF. J is TRBJ2-5 and V is TRBV7-8; D remains ambiguous. The germline V and J ends were trimmed by 4 bases and 5 bases, with 11 bases remaining between them. The CDR3 runs to 13 residues. Germline V gives CDR1 SGHVS, CDR2 FQNEAQ.

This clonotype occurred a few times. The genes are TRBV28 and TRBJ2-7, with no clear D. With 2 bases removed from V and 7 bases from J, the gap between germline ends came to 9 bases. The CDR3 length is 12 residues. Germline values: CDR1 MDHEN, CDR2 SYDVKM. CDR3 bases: TGTGCCAGCAGTTTAAAGGGTAGGGAGCAGTACTTC. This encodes CASSLKGREQYF.

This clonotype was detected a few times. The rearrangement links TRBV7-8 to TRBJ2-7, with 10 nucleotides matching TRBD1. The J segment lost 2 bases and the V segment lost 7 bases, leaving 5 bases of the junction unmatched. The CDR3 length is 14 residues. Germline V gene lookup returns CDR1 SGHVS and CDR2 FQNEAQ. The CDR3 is CASILGQGAYEQYF. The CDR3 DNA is TGTGCCAGCATCCTTGGACAGGGGGCCTACGAGCAGTACTTC.

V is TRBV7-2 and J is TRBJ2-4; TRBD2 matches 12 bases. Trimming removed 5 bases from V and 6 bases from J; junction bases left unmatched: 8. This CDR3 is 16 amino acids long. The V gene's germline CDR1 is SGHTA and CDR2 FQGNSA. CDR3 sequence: CASSAGLAGNGNIQYF. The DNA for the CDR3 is TGTGCCAGCAGCGCCGGACTAGCGGGGAACGGAAACATTCAGTACTTC.

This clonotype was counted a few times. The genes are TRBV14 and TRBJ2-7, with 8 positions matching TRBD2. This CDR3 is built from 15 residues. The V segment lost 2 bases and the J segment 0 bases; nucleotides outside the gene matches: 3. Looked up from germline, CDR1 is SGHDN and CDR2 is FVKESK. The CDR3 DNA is TGTGCCAGCAGCCAATCGGGGGGGAGCTCCTACGAGCAGTACTTC. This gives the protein CASSQSGGSSYEQYF.

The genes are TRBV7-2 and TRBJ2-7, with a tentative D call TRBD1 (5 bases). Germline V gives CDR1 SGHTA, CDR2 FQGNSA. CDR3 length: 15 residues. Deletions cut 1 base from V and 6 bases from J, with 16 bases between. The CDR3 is CASSLDGADLREQYF. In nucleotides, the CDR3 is TGTGCCAGCAGCTTAGATGGGGCAGACCTACGCGAGCAGTACTTC.

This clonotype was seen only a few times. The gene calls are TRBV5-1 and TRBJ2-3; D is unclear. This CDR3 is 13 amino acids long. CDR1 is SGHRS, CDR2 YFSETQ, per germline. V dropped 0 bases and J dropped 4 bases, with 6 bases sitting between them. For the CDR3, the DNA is TGCGCCAGCAGCTTGGATGGCTCAGATACGCAGTATTTT. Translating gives CASSLDGSDTQYF.

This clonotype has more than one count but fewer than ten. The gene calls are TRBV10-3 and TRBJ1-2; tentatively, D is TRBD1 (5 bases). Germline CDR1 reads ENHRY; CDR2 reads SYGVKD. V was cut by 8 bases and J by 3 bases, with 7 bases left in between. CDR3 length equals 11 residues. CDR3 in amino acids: CAIPTDYGYTF. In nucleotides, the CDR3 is TGTGCCATCCCGACAGACTATGGCTACACCTTC.

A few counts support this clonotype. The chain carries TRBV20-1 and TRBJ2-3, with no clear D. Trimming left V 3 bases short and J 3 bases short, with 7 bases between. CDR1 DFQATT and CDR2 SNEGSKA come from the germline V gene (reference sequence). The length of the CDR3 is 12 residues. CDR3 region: CSASRLTDTQYF. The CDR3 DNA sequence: TGCAGTGCTAGTAGATTGACAGATACGCAGTATTTT.

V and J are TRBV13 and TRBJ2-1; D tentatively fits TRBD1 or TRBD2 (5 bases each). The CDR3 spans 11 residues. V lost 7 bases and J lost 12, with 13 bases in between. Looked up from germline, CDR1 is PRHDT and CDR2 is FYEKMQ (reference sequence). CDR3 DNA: TGTGCCAGCACTTCCGGGACGCTGCAGTTCTTC. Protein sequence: CASTSGTLQFF.

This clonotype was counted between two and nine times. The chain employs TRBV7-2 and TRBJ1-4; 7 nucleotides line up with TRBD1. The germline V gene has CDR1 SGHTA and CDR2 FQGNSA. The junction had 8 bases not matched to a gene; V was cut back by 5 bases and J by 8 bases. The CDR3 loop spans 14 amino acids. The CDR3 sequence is CASSPGTVGEKLFF. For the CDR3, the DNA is TGTGCCAGCAGCCCCGGGACAGTTGGAGAAAAACTGTTTTTT.

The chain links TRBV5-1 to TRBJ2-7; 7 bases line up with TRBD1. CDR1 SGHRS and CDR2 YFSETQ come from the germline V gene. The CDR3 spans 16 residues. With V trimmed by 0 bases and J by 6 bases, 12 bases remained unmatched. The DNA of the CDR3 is TGCGCCAGCAGCTTGGACAGGGGCAGGTTAAGCTCCGAGCAGTACTTC. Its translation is CASSLDRGRLSSEQYF.

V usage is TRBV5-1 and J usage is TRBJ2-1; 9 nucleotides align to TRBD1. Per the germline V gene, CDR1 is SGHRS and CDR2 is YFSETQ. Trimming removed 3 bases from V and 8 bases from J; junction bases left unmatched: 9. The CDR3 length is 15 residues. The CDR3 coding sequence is TGCGCCAGCAGCTCCGCCGAGTGGACAGGGGATGAGCAGTTCTTC. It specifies CASSSAEWTGDEQFF.

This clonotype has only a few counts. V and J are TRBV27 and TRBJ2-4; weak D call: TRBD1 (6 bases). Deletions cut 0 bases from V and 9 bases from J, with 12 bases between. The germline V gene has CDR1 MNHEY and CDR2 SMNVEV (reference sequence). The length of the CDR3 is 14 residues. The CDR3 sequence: CASSLSRQGFIQYF. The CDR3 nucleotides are TGTGCCAGCAGTTTATCTCGGCAGGGGTTCATTCAGTACTTC.

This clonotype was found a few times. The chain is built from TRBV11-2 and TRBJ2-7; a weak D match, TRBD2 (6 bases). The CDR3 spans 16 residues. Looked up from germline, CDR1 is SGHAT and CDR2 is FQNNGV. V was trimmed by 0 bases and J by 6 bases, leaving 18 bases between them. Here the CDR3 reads CASSLDLRGRRSEQYF. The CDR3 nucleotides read TGTGCCAGCAGCTTAGATCTTCGGGGGAGGCGAAGCGAGCAGTACTTC.